This T cell receptor beta chain was sequenced in a study of OX40 agonist ivuxolimab in advanced cancers. Study-level background: Ivuxolimab, an antibody acting as an agonist of OX40 (CD134), was used to treat patients.

This clone was picked up one time. The antigen is undetermined. Repertoires were generated with immunoSEQ multiplex PCR, while TCRdb's copy carries only in-frame clones and drops some. This sample has tens of thousands of clones, with about nine tenths found just once. The CDR3 is 12 residues long. Germline V gene data show CDR1 as SGHRS and CDR2 as YFSETQ. Trimming cost V 0 bases and J 7 bases, with 7 bases left between them. General observations from the study: Expanded clones belonging to CD8+ T cells outnumbered, on average, those of CD4+. Among the lowest peripheral clonal expansion occurred in 0.1-3.0 mg/kg partial responders.

The clonotype was recovered from an adult with an advanced solid tumor such as melanoma, head and neck, liver or kidney cancer. This chain connects TRBV5-1 to TRBJ1-1; D not resolved. Here the sequenced sample was CD4+ or CD8+ T cells sorted from blood, taken in a trial of the OX40 agonist ivuxolimab. The CDR3 nucleotides read TGCGCCAGCAGCTTGGAGGGTCTTGAAGCTTTCTTT. It yields the protein CASSLEGLEAFF.